This TCR beta chain was found in a study of neurological immune-mediated disorders. The CDR3 is made up of 16 amino acids. Germline CDR1 and CDR2: SGHTA and FQGNSA. J lost 4 bases, V lost 0 bases, and 6 bases had no gene match. Each TCR transcript was tagged with a 10-nucleotide random UMI during 5'RACE. A single record per CDR3 protein comes from TCRdb applying MiXCR to the 5' RACE reads. Of 40,000 or so distinct CDR3 sequences in the sample, roughly an eighth were seen once. This clonotype has a count of ten or more. This sequence originates from a woman aged 45-65 years with HTLV-1-associated myelopathy (HAM/TSP). Sequenced sample: PBMCs. V is TRBV7-2 and J is TRBJ2-5; 9 bases are a match to TRBD2. Here the CDR3 reads CASSLAFLAGPETQYF. DNA for the CDR3: TGTGCCAGCAGCTTAGCGTTCCTAGCGGGGCCAGAGACCCAGTACTTC.